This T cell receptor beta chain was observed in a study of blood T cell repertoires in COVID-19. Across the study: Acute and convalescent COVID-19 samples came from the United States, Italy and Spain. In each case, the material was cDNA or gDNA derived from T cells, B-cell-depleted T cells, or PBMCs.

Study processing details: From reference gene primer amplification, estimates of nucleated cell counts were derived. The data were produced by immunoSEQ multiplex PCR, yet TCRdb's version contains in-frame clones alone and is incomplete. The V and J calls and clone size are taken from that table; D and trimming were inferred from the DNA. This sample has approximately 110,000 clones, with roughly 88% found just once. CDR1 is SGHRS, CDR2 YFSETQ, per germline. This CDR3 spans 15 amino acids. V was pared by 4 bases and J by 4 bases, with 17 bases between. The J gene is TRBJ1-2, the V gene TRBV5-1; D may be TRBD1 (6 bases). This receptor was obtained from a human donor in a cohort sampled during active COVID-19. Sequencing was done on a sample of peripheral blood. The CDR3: CASSPGQGGSYGYTF. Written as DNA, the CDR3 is TGCGCCAGCAGCCCGGGACAAGGGGGTTCCTATGGCTACACCTTC. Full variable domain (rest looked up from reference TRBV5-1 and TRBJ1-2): KAGVTQTPRYLIKTRGQQVTLSCSPISGHRSVSWYQQTPGQGLQFLFEYFSETQRNKGNFPGRFSGRQFSNSRSEMNVSTLELGDSALYLCASSPGQGGSYGYTFGSGTRLTVV.